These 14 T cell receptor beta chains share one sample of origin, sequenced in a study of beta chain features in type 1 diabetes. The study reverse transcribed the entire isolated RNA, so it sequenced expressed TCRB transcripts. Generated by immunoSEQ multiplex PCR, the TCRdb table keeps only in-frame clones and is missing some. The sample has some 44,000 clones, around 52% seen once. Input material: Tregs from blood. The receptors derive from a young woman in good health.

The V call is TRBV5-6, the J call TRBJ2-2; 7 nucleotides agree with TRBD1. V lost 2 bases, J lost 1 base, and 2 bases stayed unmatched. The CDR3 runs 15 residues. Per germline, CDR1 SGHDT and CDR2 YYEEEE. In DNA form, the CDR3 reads TGTGCCAGCAGCTTCCGGGACAGGAACACCGGGGAGCTGTTTTTT. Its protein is CASSFRDRNTGELFF.

CDR3 loop: CASSASSADTQYF. The CDR3 coding sequence is TGTGCCAGCAGCGCGTCTAGCGCAGATACGCAGTATTTT. The rearrangement links TRBV11-3 to TRBJ2-3, with D perhaps matching TRBD2 (6 bases). The V end lost 5 bases, the J end lost 4 bases, and 10 bases lay between the germline ends. From germline, CDR1 is SGHNT and CDR2 YENEEA. The CDR3 sequence is 13 residues long.

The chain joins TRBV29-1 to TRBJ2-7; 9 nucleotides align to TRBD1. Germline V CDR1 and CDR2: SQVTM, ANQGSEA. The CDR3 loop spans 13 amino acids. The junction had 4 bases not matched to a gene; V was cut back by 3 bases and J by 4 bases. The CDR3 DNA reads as TGCAGCGTTGAGGGACAGGGCAAGTACGAGCAGTACTTC. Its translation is CSVEGQGKYEQYF.

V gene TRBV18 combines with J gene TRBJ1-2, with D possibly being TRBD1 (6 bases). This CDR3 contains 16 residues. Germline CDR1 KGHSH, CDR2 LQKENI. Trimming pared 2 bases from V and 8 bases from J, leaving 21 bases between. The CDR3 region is CASSPKNPGESGGYTF. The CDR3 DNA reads TGTGCCAGCTCACCAAAAAATCCAGGGGAGTCGGGCGGCTACACCTTC.

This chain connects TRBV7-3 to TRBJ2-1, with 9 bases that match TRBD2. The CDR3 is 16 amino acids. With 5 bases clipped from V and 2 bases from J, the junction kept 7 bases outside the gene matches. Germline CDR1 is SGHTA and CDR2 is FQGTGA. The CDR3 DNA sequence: TGTGCCAGCAGCGAGCATAGCGGGAGAGCCTACAATGAGCAGTTCTTC. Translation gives CASSEHSGRAYNEQFF.

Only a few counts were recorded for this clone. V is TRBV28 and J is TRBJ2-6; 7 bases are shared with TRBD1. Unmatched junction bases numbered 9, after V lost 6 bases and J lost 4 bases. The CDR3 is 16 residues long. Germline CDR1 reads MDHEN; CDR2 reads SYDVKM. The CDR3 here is CASRVQGRNGANVLTF. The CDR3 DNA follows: TGTGCCAGCAGGGTACAGGGGCGGAACGGGGCCAACGTCCTGACTTTC.

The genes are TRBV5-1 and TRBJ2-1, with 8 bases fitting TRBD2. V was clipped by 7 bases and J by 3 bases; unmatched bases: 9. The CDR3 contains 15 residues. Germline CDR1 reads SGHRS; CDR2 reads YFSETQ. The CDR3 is CASRVAGTGYNEQFF. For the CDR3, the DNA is TGCGCCAGCCGCGTAGCGGGAACCGGCTACAATGAGCAGTTCTTC.

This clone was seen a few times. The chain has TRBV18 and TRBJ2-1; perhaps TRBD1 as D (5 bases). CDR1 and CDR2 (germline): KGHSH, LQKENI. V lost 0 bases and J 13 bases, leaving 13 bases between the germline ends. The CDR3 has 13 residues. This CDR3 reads CASSPPGVTEQFF. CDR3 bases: TGTGCCAGCTCACCACCAGGGGTCACGGAACAGTTCTTC.

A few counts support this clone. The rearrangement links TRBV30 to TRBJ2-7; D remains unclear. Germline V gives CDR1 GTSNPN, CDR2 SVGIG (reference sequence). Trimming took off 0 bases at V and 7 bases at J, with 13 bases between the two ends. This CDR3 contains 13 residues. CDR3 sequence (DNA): TGTGCCTGGAGTGTACGTCTGTTCGGGGAGCAGTACTTC. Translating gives CAWSVRLFGEQYF.

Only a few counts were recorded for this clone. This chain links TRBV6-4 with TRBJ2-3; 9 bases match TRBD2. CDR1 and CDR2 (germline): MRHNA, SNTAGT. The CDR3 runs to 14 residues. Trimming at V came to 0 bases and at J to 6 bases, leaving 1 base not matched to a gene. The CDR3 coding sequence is TGTGCCAGCAGTGACTCTGGACTAGCGGATACGCAGTATTTT. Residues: CASSDSGLADTQYF.

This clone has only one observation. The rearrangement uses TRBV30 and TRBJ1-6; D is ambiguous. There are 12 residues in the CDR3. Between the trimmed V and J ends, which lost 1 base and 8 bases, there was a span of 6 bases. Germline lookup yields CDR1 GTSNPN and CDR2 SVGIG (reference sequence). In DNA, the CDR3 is TGTGCCTGGAGTGGGGCATATTCACCCCTCCACTTT. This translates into CAWSGAYSPLHF.

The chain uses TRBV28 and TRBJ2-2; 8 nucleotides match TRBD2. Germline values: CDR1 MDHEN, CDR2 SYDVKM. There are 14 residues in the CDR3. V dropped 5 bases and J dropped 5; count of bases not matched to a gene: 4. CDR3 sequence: CASSGLAWTGELFF. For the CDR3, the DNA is TGTGCCAGCAGTGGACTAGCATGGACCGGGGAGCTGTTTTTT.

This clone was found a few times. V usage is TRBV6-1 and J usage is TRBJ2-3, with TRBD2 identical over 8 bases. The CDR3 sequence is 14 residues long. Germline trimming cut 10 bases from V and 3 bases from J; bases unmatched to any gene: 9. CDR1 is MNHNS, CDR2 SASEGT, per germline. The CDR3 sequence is CATSTSGGTDTQYF. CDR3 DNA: TGTGCCACTTCAACTAGCGGAGGGACAGATACGCAGTATTTT.

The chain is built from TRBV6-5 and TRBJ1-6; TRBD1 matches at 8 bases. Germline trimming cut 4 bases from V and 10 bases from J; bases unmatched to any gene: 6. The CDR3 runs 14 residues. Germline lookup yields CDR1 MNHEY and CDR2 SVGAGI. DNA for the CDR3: TGTGCCAGCAGTTCCGGACAGGGCGGGTCACCCCTCCACTTT. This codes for CASSSGQGGSPLHF.